This TCR beta chain came from a study of blood T cell repertoires in COVID-19. Study context: The United States, Italy and Spain supplied acute and convalescent COVID-19 samples. The analysed material was cDNA or gDNA that came from T cells, B-cell-depleted T cells, or PBMCs.

Profiling relied on immunoSEQ multiplex PCR, and the TCRdb table lists in-frame clones only, not all of them. The sample has approximately 300,000 clones, around 83% seen once. This CDR3 has 14 residues. V gave up 6 bases and J gave up 5 bases, with 16 bases separating them. The V gene's germline CDR1 is MNHEY and CDR2 SMNVEV (reference sequence). The sequencing input was peripheral blood. The genes are TRBV27 and TRBJ2-5; the D gene is possibly TRBD1 (6 bases). This clonotype originated in a woman in her fifties or sixties with acute or convalescent COVID-19. The CDR3 DNA reads TGTGCCAGCAGACCGCAGGGGACCCGCGAGACCCAGTACTTC. Protein: CASRPQGTRETQYF.